A selection of T cell receptor beta chains follows, all from one sample in a study of radiation and T cells in renal cell carcinoma. Libraries were prepared by immunoSEQ multiplex PCR; TCRdb keeps only in-frame clonotypes and omits some of them. Of roughly 130,000 clones listed, 88% were seen once; the top ten hold 5.8%. Sequencing used blood, obtained from a patient whose treatment included radiotherapy and nephrectomy. The receptors originated from a woman in her 70s with renal cell carcinoma. The CDR3 runs from the conserved cysteine through the conserved F or W. Fields, in order: J gene, D gene, clone size, V gene, CDR3 length, CDR3 DNA, CDR3 protein. The D gene is left open where the match is weak. Some rows have no size entry. The others give once, few or many, or a class for an expanded clone.

j_gene: TRBJ1-2; d_gene: NA; abundance: NA; v_gene: TRBV28; len: 13; CDR3nt: TGTGCCAGCCTATGGGGGGGAGGCTATGGCTACACCTTC; CDR3aa: CASLWGGGYGYTF
j_gene: TRBJ2-7; d_gene: NA; abundance: NA; v_gene: TRBV7-2; len: 14; CDR3nt: TGTGCCAGCAGCTTCTGGGGGACCGTTGCCGAGCAGTACTTC; CDR3aa: CASSFWGTVAEQYF
j_gene: TRBJ2-3; d_gene: NA; abundance: NA; v_gene: TRBV6-5; len: 13; CDR3nt: TGTGCCAGCAGTTTGACTAGCACAGATACGCAGTATTTT; CDR3aa: CASSLTSTDTQYF
j_gene: TRBJ1-5; d_gene: TRBD1; abundance: NA; v_gene: TRBV7-2; len: 15; CDR3nt: TGTGCCAGCAGCTTAGGGGGACAGGGCAATCAGCCCCAGCATTTT; CDR3aa: CASSLGGQGNQPQHF
j_gene: TRBJ1-1; d_gene: NA; abundance: NA; v_gene: TRBV7-2; len: 12; CDR3nt: TGTGCCAGCAGCCTACTTTACACTGAAGCTTTCTTT; CDR3aa: CASSLLYTEAFF
j_gene: TRBJ2-5; d_gene: NA; abundance: once; v_gene: TRBV30; len: 13; CDR3nt: TGTGCCTGGAGTGCCACGAAGGGAAAGACCCAGTACTTC; CDR3aa: CAWSATKGKTQYF
j_gene: TRBJ2-3; d_gene: TRBD1; abundance: NA; v_gene: TRBV6-5; len: 14; CDR3nt: TGTGCCAGCAGTCCGGACAGGAGCACAGATACGCAGTATTTT; CDR3aa: CASSPDRSTDTQYF
j_gene: TRBJ2-7; d_gene: TRBD1; abundance: NA; v_gene: TRBV11-1; len: 15; CDR3nt: TGTGCCAGCAGCTTAGCGGGGGACAGCTACTACGAGCAGTACTTC; CDR3aa: CASSLAGDSYYEQYF
j_gene: TRBJ1-2; d_gene: TRBD1; abundance: NA; v_gene: TRBV5-1; len: 17; CDR3nt: TGCGCCAGCAGCTTGGATGTGGCAGGGGGCCTCAGCCATGGCTACACCTTC; CDR3aa: CASSLDVAGGLSHGYTF
j_gene: TRBJ1-2; d_gene: TRBD1; abundance: NA; v_gene: TRBV5-4; len: 16; CDR3nt: TGTGCCAGCAGCTTGGGGGGACAGATACCTAACTATGGCTACACCTTC; CDR3aa: CASSLGGQIPNYGYTF
j_gene: TRBJ2-5; d_gene: TRBD1; abundance: NA; v_gene: TRBV4-1; len: 17; CDR3nt: TGCGCCAGCAGCCAAGATGAACAGGGGTGGGGTCAAGAGACCCAGTACTTC; CDR3aa: CASSQDEQGWGQETQYF
j_gene: TRBJ2-7; d_gene: TRBD2; abundance: NA; v_gene: TRBV7-3; len: 16; CDR3nt: TGTGCCAGCAGTTCGCCTAAGCGGGGGAGCTCCTACGAGCAGTACTTC; CDR3aa: CASSSPKRGSSYEQYF
j_gene: TRBJ2-3; d_gene: NA; abundance: once; v_gene: TRBV30; len: 15; CDR3nt: TGTGCCTGGAGTATGGGCCAGGGACCCACAGATACGCAGTATTTT; CDR3aa: CAWSMGQGPTDTQYF
j_gene: TRBJ2-3; d_gene: TRBD2; abundance: NA; v_gene: TRBV5-5; len: 16; CDR3nt: TGTGCCAGCAGCCTCTACTTTTCTAGCGGAACAGATACGCAGTATTTT; CDR3aa: CASSLYFSSGTDTQYF
j_gene: TRBJ2-1; d_gene: TRBD2; abundance: NA; v_gene: TRBV9; len: 17; CDR3nt: TGTGCCAGCAGCGTTAGCGGGGGGCCCATCCGGTACAATGAGCAGTTCTTC; CDR3aa: CASSVSGGPIRYNEQFF
j_gene: TRBJ1-3; d_gene: NA; abundance: NA; v_gene: TRBV4-1; len: 16; CDR3nt: TGCGCCAGCAGCCAAGAAAACAGTCGCTCTGGAAACACCATATATTTT; CDR3aa: CASSQENSRSGNTIYF
j_gene: TRBJ2-7; d_gene: NA; abundance: NA; v_gene: TRBV9; len: 14; CDR3nt: TGTGCCAGCAGCGTAGGACACCCCGGCGACGAGCAGTACTTC; CDR3aa: CASSVGHPGDEQYF
j_gene: TRBJ2-7; d_gene: NA; abundance: NA; v_gene: TRBV28; len: 14; CDR3nt: TGTGCCAGCAGTCCCCCCCCAGGAAGCTACGAGCAGTACTTC; CDR3aa: CASSPPPGSYEQYF
j_gene: TRBJ1-4; d_gene: NA; abundance: NA; v_gene: TRBV6-1; len: 13; CDR3nt: TGTGCCAGCAGTGAAGCGTGGGCAGCGGATCTAAATTTT; CDR3aa: CASSEAWAADLNF
j_gene: TRBJ2-5; d_gene: TRBD2; abundance: NA; v_gene: TRBV10-3; len: 15; CDR3nt: TGTGCCATCGGCAGACTAGCGGGGGGGCAAGAGACCCAGTACTTC; CDR3aa: CAIGRLAGGQETQYF
j_gene: TRBJ2-1; d_gene: TRBD2; abundance: NA; v_gene: TRBV5-1; len: 16; CDR3nt: TGCGCCAGCAGCTTGACTAGCGGGGGGGGCACAGATGAGCAGTTCTTC; CDR3aa: CASSLTSGGGTDEQFF
j_gene: TRBJ2-2; d_gene: TRBD2; abundance: once; v_gene: TRBV4-2; len: 17; CDR3nt: TGTGCCAGCAGCCAGGGTCCGGGACTAGCTAACACCGGGGAGCTGTTTTTT; CDR3aa: CASSQGPGLANTGELFF
j_gene: TRBJ2-1; d_gene: NA; abundance: few; v_gene: TRBV9; len: 15; CDR3nt: TGTGCCAGCAGCGTTGGACATGCAACCTACAATGAGCAGTTCTTC; CDR3aa: CASSVGHATYNEQFF
j_gene: TRBJ2-3; d_gene: NA; abundance: NA; v_gene: TRBV14; len: 15; CDR3nt: TGTGCCAGCAGCCAGTTCCGGGGGCCCACAGATACGCAGTATTTT; CDR3aa: CASSQFRGPTDTQYF
j_gene: TRBJ2-2; d_gene: NA; abundance: NA; v_gene: TRBV15; len: 14; CDR3nt: TGTGCCACCAGCAGAGATCAGACAGCCGGGGAGCTGTTTTTT; CDR3aa: CATSRDQTAGELFF
j_gene: TRBJ1-1; d_gene: TRBD1; abundance: NA; v_gene: TRBV7-2; len: 14; CDR3nt: TGTGCCAGCAGCTCACAGGGGGCGAACACTGAAGCTTTCTTT; CDR3aa: CASSSQGANTEAFF
j_gene: TRBJ2-2; d_gene: NA; abundance: NA; v_gene: TRBV7-2; len: 14; CDR3nt: TGTGCCAGCAGCGAACGTCAGGGAGCCGGGGAGCTGTTTTTT; CDR3aa: CASSERQGAGELFF
j_gene: TRBJ2-2; d_gene: TRBD2; abundance: NA; v_gene: TRBV6-1; len: 14; CDR3nt: TGTGCCAGCAAAAGCGGGGGTTATGGCGGGGAGCTGTTTTTT; CDR3aa: CASKSGGYGGELFF
j_gene: TRBJ1-2; d_gene: NA; abundance: NA; v_gene: TRBV6-5; len: 14; CDR3nt: TGTGCCAGCAGTTACCAGGGGAAGGACTATGGCTACACCTTC; CDR3aa: CASSYQGKDYGYTF
j_gene: TRBJ1-4; d_gene: TRBD1; abundance: NA; v_gene: TRBV9; len: 14; CDR3nt: TGTGCCAGCAGCCCACGGACAGGGAATGAAAAACTGTTTTTT; CDR3aa: CASSPRTGNEKLFF
j_gene: TRBJ1-1; d_gene: NA; abundance: NA; v_gene: TRBV15; len: 17; CDR3nt: TGTGCCACCAGCCAAAATAGTGGGACAAGGCCCGACACTGAAGCTTTCTTT; CDR3aa: CATSQNSGTRPDTEAFF
j_gene: TRBJ1-5; d_gene: NA; abundance: NA; v_gene: TRBV5-8; len: 14; CDR3nt: TGTGCCAGCAGGGCGACAGCGAACAATCAGCCCCAGCATTTT; CDR3aa: CASRATANNQPQHF
j_gene: TRBJ2-7; d_gene: TRBD1; abundance: NA; v_gene: TRBV29-1; len: 16; CDR3nt: TGCAGCGTTGAAGGCGTAGAGGGACAGGGGGCCTACGAGCAGTACTTC; CDR3aa: CSVEGVEGQGAYEQYF
j_gene: TRBJ2-7; d_gene: NA; abundance: NA; v_gene: TRBV5-5; len: 12; CDR3nt: TGTGCCAGCAGCTTGGGAGCCTACGAGCAGTACTTC; CDR3aa: CASSLGAYEQYF
j_gene: TRBJ1-5; d_gene: NA; abundance: few; v_gene: TRBV5-1; len: 15; CDR3nt: TGCGCCAGCAGCTTGGACCCGCTGAGCAATCAGCCCCAGCATTTT; CDR3aa: CASSLDPLSNQPQHF
j_gene: TRBJ1-1; d_gene: NA; abundance: NA; v_gene: TRBV20-1; len: 11; CDR3nt: TGCAGTGCCACGGAGAACACTGAAGCTTTCTTT; CDR3aa: CSATENTEAFF
j_gene: TRBJ1-1; d_gene: NA; abundance: NA; v_gene: TRBV7-2; len: 14; CDR3nt: TGTGCCAGCAGCGCGAGTTCAAGCGCCACTGAAGCTTTCTTT; CDR3aa: CASSASSSATEAFF
j_gene: TRBJ2-1; d_gene: TRBD1; abundance: NA; v_gene: TRBV5-1; len: 15; CDR3nt: TGCGCCAGCAGCTTGGGGGGACAGCCATACAATGAGCAGTTCTTC; CDR3aa: CASSLGGQPYNEQFF
j_gene: TRBJ1-2; d_gene: TRBD1; abundance: NA; v_gene: TRBV28; len: 17; CDR3nt: TGTGCCAGCAGTTTAGGGGGAGGACAGGGAAAGTTAGATGGCTACACCTTC; CDR3aa: CASSLGGGQGKLDGYTF
j_gene: TRBJ1-6; d_gene: NA; abundance: NA; v_gene: TRBV9; len: 15; CDR3nt: TGTGCCAGCAGCGTGGGAGGGGCCTATAATTCACCCCTCCACTTT; CDR3aa: CASSVGGAYNSPLHF
j_gene: TRBJ2-6; d_gene: NA; abundance: NA; v_gene: TRBV11-2; len: 17; CDR3nt: TGTGCCAGCAGCGAACAATGGCAACAAAGTCGGGCCAACGTCCTGACTTTC; CDR3aa: CASSEQWQQSRANVLTF
j_gene: TRBJ2-6; d_gene: TRBD2; abundance: NA; v_gene: TRBV6-6; len: 15; CDR3nt: TGTGCCAGCTGGGCCCGGGGGGCTGGGGCCAACGTCCTGACTTTC; CDR3aa: CASWARGAGANVLTF
j_gene: TRBJ2-7; d_gene: TRBD1; abundance: NA; v_gene: TRBV5-4; len: 17; CDR3nt: TGTGCCAGCAGCCCCACCGGGGCCGGACAGGGGGCATACGAGCAGTACTTC; CDR3aa: CASSPTGAGQGAYEQYF
j_gene: TRBJ2-1; d_gene: TRBD1; abundance: NA; v_gene: TRBV5-1; len: 15; CDR3nt: TGCGCCAGCAGCCAGGCAGGGGGCGAATTCGATGAGCAGTTCTTC; CDR3aa: CASSQAGGEFDEQFF
j_gene: TRBJ2-5; d_gene: NA; abundance: NA; v_gene: TRBV7-9; len: 12; CDR3nt: TGTGCCAGCAGCTTGATGACCGAGACCCAGTACTTC; CDR3aa: CASSLMTETQYF
j_gene: TRBJ1-2; d_gene: TRBD1; abundance: NA; v_gene: TRBV11-1; len: 16; CDR3nt: TGTGCCAGCAGCTCCTATCTAGGGACAGCAGATCCTGGCTACACCTTC; CDR3aa: CASSSYLGTADPGYTF
j_gene: TRBJ2-1; d_gene: NA; abundance: few; v_gene: TRBV27; len: 13; CDR3nt: TGTGCCAGCAGTGGAGGGCCCTACAATGAGCAGTTCTTC; CDR3aa: CASSGGPYNEQFF
j_gene: TRBJ2-2; d_gene: NA; abundance: NA; v_gene: TRBV12-5; len: 12; CDR3nt: TGTGCTAGTGGTCCAGGTTACGGGGAGCTGTTTTTT; CDR3aa: CASGPGYGELFF
j_gene: TRBJ2-3; d_gene: NA; abundance: NA; v_gene: TRBV7-2; len: 17; CDR3nt: TGTGCCAGCAGCTTATCCTCGGGCCTCGGCCACACAGATACGCAGTATTTT; CDR3aa: CASSLSSGLGHTDTQYF
j_gene: TRBJ2-5; d_gene: TRBD1; abundance: NA; v_gene: TRBV5-1; len: 14; CDR3nt: TGCGCCAGCAGCATCGGGACAGGGGAAGAGACCCAGTACTTC; CDR3aa: CASSIGTGEETQYF
j_gene: TRBJ2-1; d_gene: TRBD1; abundance: NA; v_gene: TRBV27; len: 17; CDR3nt: TGTGCCAGCAGTTTAGAGATAAGGGCAGGGGGTTACAATGAGCAGTTCTTC; CDR3aa: CASSLEIRAGGYNEQFF
j_gene: TRBJ2-3; d_gene: NA; abundance: NA; v_gene: TRBV4-2; len: 14; CDR3nt: TGTGCCAGCAGCCAAGTTTTCAGCACAGATACGCAGTATTTT; CDR3aa: CASSQVFSTDTQYF
j_gene: TRBJ2-7; d_gene: NA; abundance: many; v_gene: TRBV19; len: 13; CDR3nt: TGTGCCAGTAGTATCTTCCACTCCTACGAGCAGTACTTC; CDR3aa: CASSIFHSYEQYF
j_gene: TRBJ1-3; d_gene: NA; abundance: few; v_gene: TRBV5-4; len: 15; CDR3nt: TGTGCCAGCAGCTTGGAACCGTTCTCTGGAAACACCATATATTTT; CDR3aa: CASSLEPFSGNTIYF
j_gene: TRBJ2-3; d_gene: NA; abundance: NA; v_gene: TRBV5-1; len: 15; CDR3nt: TGCGCCAGCAGCTTGGCAGCGGTTAGCACAGATACGCAGTATTTT; CDR3aa: CASSLAAVSTDTQYF
j_gene: TRBJ2-7; d_gene: NA; abundance: NA; v_gene: TRBV30; len: 12; CDR3nt: TGTGCCTGTTCAAAACAGGGCTACGAGCAGTACTTC; CDR3aa: CACSKQGYEQYF
j_gene: TRBJ1-1; d_gene: NA; abundance: NA; v_gene: TRBV30; len: 13; CDR3nt: TGTGCCTGGAGATCCCTCTTGAACACTGAAGCTTTCTTT; CDR3aa: CAWRSLLNTEAFF
j_gene: TRBJ2-5; d_gene: NA; abundance: NA; v_gene: TRBV5-6; len: 14; CDR3nt: TGTGCCAGCAGCTTGGTTTCGCAGCGGGAGACCCAGTACTTC; CDR3aa: CASSLVSQRETQYF
j_gene: TRBJ2-3; d_gene: NA; abundance: NA; v_gene: TRBV5-4; len: 14; CDR3nt: TGTGCCAGCAGTCCTGACTCCTACACAGATACGCAGTATTTT; CDR3aa: CASSPDSYTDTQYF
j_gene: TRBJ2-5; d_gene: NA; abundance: NA; v_gene: TRBV27; len: 15; CDR3nt: TGTGCCACCGGAGAGGGGGGGCTTCTTGAAGAGACCCAGTACTTC; CDR3aa: CATGEGGLLEETQYF